These T cell receptor beta chains were read from a single sample in a study of blood T cell repertoires in COVID-19. Here immunoSEQ multiplex PCR was the method, and the copy in TCRdb shows in-frame clones only, minus some. The repertoire holds 140,000 to 150,000 clones, with roughly 80% as singletons. Sequenced input: peripheral blood. The receptors were sampled from a man aged 45-60 years with active or convalescent COVID-19. Each CDR3 is given with its conserved first and last residue. The D gene is left open where the match is weak. A clone size is listed for some rows: how often the clone was seen (once, few, many), or a class if it is expanded.

TRBJ1-5	TRBV24-1	TRBD1	-	TGTGCCACCAAGGGACAGGGTAATCAGCCCCAGCATTTT	CATKGQGNQPQHF
TRBJ2-5	TRBV19	-	few	TGTGCCAGTAGTATAGGACAGGGCGGAGGGGAGACCCAGTACTTC	CASSIGQGGGETQYF
TRBJ2-3	TRBV12-5	TRBD2	-	TGTGCTAGTGGCCGAACTAGCGGGAGGACAGATACGCAGTATTTT	CASGRTSGRTDTQYF
TRBJ2-7	TRBV15	TRBD1	-	TGTGCCACCAGCAGGGCTTTACAGGGGTCCTACGAGCAGTACTTC	CATSRALQGSYEQYF
TRBJ2-1	TRBV6-5	TRBD2	-	TGTGCCAGCAGTTGGCGGGAGGGCGACAATGAGCAGTTCTTC	CASSWREGDNEQFF
TRBJ2-1	TRBV10-3	-	-	TGTGCCACCAAACGGGCGGGGTCCTACAATGAGCAGTTCTTC	CATKRAGSYNEQFF
TRBJ1-3	TRBV10-3	-	-	TGTGCCATCAGTGAGTCAGGAGGCTCTGGAAACACCATATATTTT	CAISESGGSGNTIYF
TRBJ2-1	TRBV28	TRBD2	once	TGTGCCAGCAGTTTAGTACTAGCGGGAGTCCGAGGTGAGCAGTTCTTC	CASSLVLAGVRGEQFF
TRBJ2-7	TRBV5-8	-	-	TGTGCCAGCAGCTTAGTGGCAGGGGAACTAGTAGAGCAGTACTTC	CASSLVAGELVEQYF
TRBJ1-5	TRBV28	-	-	TGTGCCAATCAGGACAGATATAGCAATCAGCCCCAGCATTTT	CANQDRYSNQPQHF
TRBJ2-7	TRBV13	TRBD2	once	TGTGCCAGCAGCTCACTAGCGGGAGGCTCCGAGCAGTACTTC	CASSSLAGGSEQYF
TRBJ2-3	TRBV10-1	TRBD2	-	TGCGCCAGCAGTACTAGCGGGGCCCTCACAGATACGCAGTATTTT	CASSTSGALTDTQYF
TRBJ2-3	TRBV5-1	-	-	TGCGCCAGCAGCTTGGAGCAGGCAAGCACAGATACGCAGTATTTT	CASSLEQASTDTQYF
TRBJ1-6	TRBV28	-	-	TGTGCCAGCCGCCACGGTACCAATTCACCCCTCCACTTT	CASRHGTNSPLHF
TRBJ2-7	TRBV3-1/TRBV3-2	TRBD2	-	TGTGCCAGCAGCCAGCCGGGACTACCACCTAGCGAGCAGTACTTC	CASSQPGLPPSEQYF
TRBJ1-2	TRBV10-3	-	-	TGTGCCATCAGTGACCAGGACACGTCTAACTATGGCTACACCTTC	CAISDQDTSNYGYTF
TRBJ2-1	TRBV18	TRBD1	-	TGTGCCAGCTCACGGACAGGGGATGAGCAGTTCTTC	CASSRTGDEQFF
TRBJ1-4	TRBV27	-	-	TGTGCCAGCAGGACAGCAACTAATGAAAAACTGTTTTTT	CASRTATNEKLFF
TRBJ1-1	TRBV5-6	TRBD1	-	TGTGCCAGCAGCCCGGACAGGGGGTTGAACACTGAAGCTTTCTTT	CASSPDRGLNTEAFF
TRBJ1-1	TRBV19	TRBD1	few	TGTGCCAGTAGTCTAACGCCTGGACAGGGTCACACTGAAGCTTTCTTT	CASSLTPGQGHTEAFF
TRBJ1-1	TRBV29-1	-	-	TGCAGCTATCGTCCAAGCGCGACTGAAGCTTTCTTT	CSYRPSATEAFF
TRBJ2-3	TRBV6-4	TRBD1	-	TGTGCCAGCAGTGACTCGAGGCAGGGGGCGGGAGATACGCAGTATTTT	CASSDSRQGAGDTQYF
TRBJ2-3	TRBV30	-	-	TGTGCCTGGAATCTAGCGTACACAGATACGCAGTATTTT	CAWNLAYTDTQYF
TRBJ1-5	TRBV4-1	-	-	TGCGCCAGCAGCCCGTCGTCAGGTAATCAGCCCCAGCATTTT	CASSPSSGNQPQHF
TRBJ1-4	TRBV19	-	-	TGTGCCAGTCTTCGGGGGGGTTCTAATGAAAAACTGTTTTTT	CASLRGGSNEKLFF
TRBJ1-2	TRBV6-5	-	-	TGTGCCAGCAGTAAGGACAGCAGCTATGGCTACACCTTC	CASSKDSSYGYTF
TRBJ1-3	TRBV3-1/TRBV3-2	-	-	TGTGCCAGCAGCCAAGCCCCGGACACCATATATTTT	CASSQAPDTIYF
TRBJ2-7	TRBV3-1/TRBV3-2	TRBD1	-	TGTGCCAGCAGCCAAGACCAGGGACAGGGGTCCTACGAGCAGTACTTC	CASSQDQGQGSYEQYF
TRBJ2-2	TRBV28	TRBD2	-	TGTGCCAGCAGCCCCCCGGCGGGAGGGGGCCCCGGGGAGCTGTTTTTT	CASSPPAGGGPGELFF
TRBJ1-6	TRBV3-1/TRBV3-2	-	-	TGTGCCAGCAGCCAAGTCTTGAAGGGAGGCTCACCCCTCCACTTT	CASSQVLKGGSPLHF
TRBJ2-7	TRBV25-1	-	-	TGTGCCAGCAGTCCCCCATCCTACGAGCAGTACTTC	CASSPPSYEQYF
TRBJ2-7	TRBV29-1	TRBD2	-	TGCAGCGTTGAAGAGGGGGGGACTCCAAACTACGAGCAGTACTTC	CSVEEGGTPNYEQYF
TRBJ1-5	TRBV2	-	-	TGTGCCAGCAGTGTCCAGGGTGGCAATCAGCCCCAGCATTTT	CASSVQGGNQPQHF
TRBJ1-2	TRBV19	TRBD1	-	TGTGCCAGTAGTCTGGACAGGGCCAGCGGCTACACCTTC	CASSLDRASGYTF
TRBJ2-7	TRBV11-2	TRBD2	-	TGTGCCAGCAGCTTCGTTCCGGGACTAGCGGGAGACGAGCAGTACTTC	CASSFVPGLAGDEQYF
TRBJ2-7	TRBV5-1	-	-	TGCGCCAGCAGCTTTCTTCCCCTCGAGAGCTCCTACGAGCAGTACTTC	CASSFLPLESSYEQYF
TRBJ1-2	TRBV2	-	-	TGTGCCAGCATTGAGTGGGGCCAGGCTGGCTACACCTTC	CASIEWGQAGYTF
TRBJ1-1	TRBV3-1/TRBV3-2	TRBD1	-	TGTGCCAGCACTCAGGTGGTGACAGGGGGTCACACTGAAGCTTTCTTT	CASTQVVTGGHTEAFF
TRBJ1-2	TRBV3-1/TRBV3-2	TRBD1	-	TGTGCCAGCAGCCCCGTCGGGACAGGGGTGTCTGGCTACACCTTC	CASSPVGTGVSGYTF
TRBJ2-3	TRBV10-1	TRBD1	-	TGCGCCAGAAAACAGGGGGCAAGGTGCGGGACCAACCCAAATACGCAGTATTTT	CARKQGARCGTNPNTQYF
TRBJ1-6	TRBV5-8	TRBD1	-	TGTGCCAGCAGAAAGACCGGGACAGGGGATTCACCCCTCCACTTT	CASRKTGTGDSPLHF
TRBJ2-1	TRBV7-3	-	-	TGTGCCAGCAGCTTCGGGGTAAGCTCCTACAATGAGCAGTTCTTC	CASSFGVSSYNEQFF
TRBJ2-3	TRBV6-1	-	-	TGTGCCAGCAGTGAAGAAGCTGAAGATACGCAGTATTTT	CASSEEAEDTQYF
TRBJ2-3	TRBV28	TRBD2	-	TGTGCCAGCAGTTTGGGGGCGGGAGGGCTAGATACGCAGTATTTT	CASSLGAGGLDTQYF
TRBJ2-7	TRBV9	TRBD2	few	TGTGCCAGCAGCGCAACTAGCGGGAGTTACGAGCAGTACTTC	CASSATSGSYEQYF
TRBJ1-2	TRBV27	-	-	TGTGCCAGCAGTTTAAGGAGGCTAGGTGGCTACACCTTC	CASSLRRLGGYTF
TRBJ1-1	TRBV5-8	TRBD1	-	TGTGCCAGCAGCCCCTCAACAGGGGTATCAATCTCTGAAGCTTTCTTT	CASSPSTGVSISEAFF
TRBJ2-1	TRBV4-1	-	once	TGCGCCAGCAGCCAAGAAAGCCAGGCCTTGAATGAGCAGTTCTTC	CASSQESQALNEQFF
TRBJ1-1	TRBV5-1	TRBD1	-	TGCGCCAGCAGACGGGACAGGGTTGGAACTGAAGCTTTCTTT	CASRRDRVGTEAFF
TRBJ2-5	TRBV6-5	TRBD2	-	TGTGCCAGCGAAGGTCCGGGAGGTGAAGGGGAGACCCAGTACTTC	CASEGPGGEGETQYF
TRBJ1-2	TRBV12-1	-	few	TGTGCCAGCAGCCTTCGACACGACTATGGCTACACCTTC	CASSLRHDYGYTF
TRBJ2-7	TRBV19	-	-	TGTGCCAGTAGTATCGGGGAAATTGGGATCGAGCAGTACTTC	CASSIGEIGIEQYF
TRBJ1-1	TRBV5-6	-	-	TGTGCCAGCAGCCCGGAGGGTTTCCGGGACACTGAAGCTTTCTTT	CASSPEGFRDTEAFF
TRBJ1-2	TRBV5-8	-	once	TGTGCCAGCAGCTTGCCTTTGGGGCAGCTCTATGGCTACACCTTC	CASSLPLGQLYGYTF